This TCR beta chain was recorded in a study of sequential checkpoint blockade in melanoma. Across the whole study: Randomization was 1:1 between first-line nivolumab→ipilimumab and ipilimumab→nivolumab.

Described treatment: randomized to nivolumab then ipilimumab (arm A) or the reverse (arm B). This clone was found once. The table came from immunoSEQ multiplex PCR; TCRdb's copy has only in-frame clones and leaves some out. Of about 5,700 clones listed, nearly 90% are singletons. The source material was CD8+ T cells sorted from blood (inferred from file names), sampled from a patient given nivolumab and ipilimumab in sequence. The sequence was collected from a human donor with melanoma.

CDR3 coding DNA: TGTGCCAGCAGCCCCCCGTCCACAAACAATGAGCAGTTCTTC. Translation gives CASSPPSTNNEQFF. The V and J genes are TRBV7-9 and TRBJ2-1; the D is unclear. This CDR3 comprises 14 residues. CDR1 is SEHNR and CDR2 is FQNEAQ in the germline V gene (reference sequence). Trimming shortened V by 5 bases and J by 5 bases, and 13 bases separated the two germline ends.